A single sample is the source of the 30 T cell receptor beta chains below, sequenced in a study of blood T cell repertoires in COVID-19. Profiled with immunoSEQ multiplex PCR; TCRdb holds only in-frame clones, not every one. The sample carries 250,000 to 350,000 clones, roughly 90% recorded once. What was sequenced was peripheral blood. The origin of the receptors is a young man with acute or convalescent COVID-19.

The rearrangement joins TRBV4-2 to TRBJ2-3; TRBD2 matches 9 bases. The CDR3 runs to 15 residues. Per the germline V gene, CDR1 is LGHNA and CDR2 is YNFKEQ. Germline trimming cut 8 bases from V and 5 bases from J; bases unmatched to any gene: 11. The chain's CDR3 is CASGGRREGQDTQYF. The CDR3 bases are TGTGCCAGCGGGGGTCGGCGGGAGGGCCAAGATACGCAGTATTTT.

The genes are TRBV28 and TRBJ2-7, with TRBD1 as a possible D gene (5 bases). The CDR3 is 15 residues long. Germline V CDR1 and CDR2: MDHEN, SYDVKM. V lost 2 bases and J 1 base, leaving 12 bases between the germline ends. CDR3 DNA: TGTGCCAGCAGTTTACAAGAGACAGCGTCCTACGAGCAGTACTTC. Translating gives CASSLQETASYEQYF.

V and J are TRBV5-1 and TRBJ2-3, with 10 bases lining up with TRBD1. The CDR3 extends over 20 amino acids. The V and J ends lost 0 bases and 4 bases, in that order; junction bases with no gene match: 17. Germline V gene lookup returns CDR1 SGHRS and CDR2 YFSETQ. CDR3 in amino acids: CASSLAATGGVRGPADTQYF. CDR3 DNA sequence: TGCGCCAGCAGCTTGGCCGCGACAGGGGGCGTCAGGGGGCCGGCAGATACGCAGTATTTT.

This clone was seen a handful of times. The J gene is TRBJ2-7, the V gene TRBV7-9; the D gene is possibly TRBD1 (7 bases). Germline lookup yields CDR1 SEHNR and CDR2 FQNEAQ (reference sequence). Trimming left V 5 bases short and J 2 bases short, with 22 bases between. This CDR3 spans 17 amino acids. CDR3 protein: CASSRRATGQKTYEQYF. The CDR3 DNA is TGTGCCAGCAGCCGGAGGGCGACGGGACAGAAAACCTACGAGCAGTACTTC. Using reference TRBV7-9 and TRBJ2-7 for the parts outside the CDR3, the full variable domain is DTGVSQNPRHKITKRGQNVTFRCDPISEHNRLYWYRQTLGQGPEFLTYFQNEAQLEKSRLLSDRFSAERPKGSFSTLEIQRTEQGDSAMYLCASSRRATGQKTYEQYFGPGTRLTVT.

The chain employs TRBV9 and TRBJ2-7, with TRBD1 matching 9 bases. With 0 bases clipped from V and 6 bases from J, the junction kept 1 base outside the gene matches. The germline V gene has CDR1 SGDLS and CDR2 YYNGEE. The CDR3 runs to 13 residues. The CDR3: CASSVGQGGEQYF. In nucleotides, the CDR3 is TGTGCCAGCAGCGTAGGACAGGGGGGCGAGCAGTACTTC.

This rearrangement joins TRBV28 to TRBJ1-6; a weak D match, TRBD1 (5 bases). CDR1 and CDR2 (germline): MDHEN, SYDVKM. CDR3 size: 14 residues. V shed 4 bases and J shed 8 bases, with 12 bases lying between them. In DNA, the CDR3 is TGTGCCAGCAGTTCACCCCCCAGGGATTCACCCCTCCACTTT. Translating it yields CASSSPPRDSPLHF.

The chain couples TRBV5-4 to TRBJ1-6, with 8 bases identical to TRBD1. The CDR3 is made up of 13 amino acids. Per germline, CDR1 SGHNT and CDR2 YYREEE (reference sequence). The ends lost 5 bases at V and 14 bases at J; junction bases unmatched: 9. CDR3 nucleotide sequence: TGTGCCAGCAGGGACAGGGTGGGAGAGACCCTCCACTTT. Translating gives CASRDRVGETLHF.

V gene TRBV5-1 combines with J gene TRBJ2-1; 11 bases map to TRBD2. Germline V lookup: CDR1 SGHRS, CDR2 YFSETQ. The junction had 4 bases not matched to a gene; V was cut back by 2 bases and J by 3 bases. There are 16 residues in the CDR3. The CDR3 DNA is TGCGCCAGCAGCTTAGATGGGACTAGCGGCTACAATGAGCAGTTCTTC. Translated, it gives CASSLDGTSGYNEQFF.

The genes are TRBV6-5 and TRBJ1-1; 9 positions match TRBD1. CDR3 length equals 15 residues. Germline-derived CDR1 and CDR2 are MNHEY and SVGAGI. V was pared by 5 bases and J by 1 base, with 5 bases of the junction left unmatched. The CDR3 loop reads CASSPDRGGNTEAFF. The CDR3, as DNA: TGTGCCAGCAGTCCGGACAGGGGAGGGAACACTGAAGCTTTCTTT.

The chain couples TRBV7-9 to TRBJ2-2; 9 positions agree with TRBD1. Germline V gene lookup returns CDR1 SEHNR and CDR2 FQNEAQ (reference sequence). The CDR3 extends over 15 amino acids. J gave up 3 bases and V 4 bases, and 3 bases lay outside the gene matches. The CDR3 DNA reads as TGTGCCAGCAGCTACGGACAGGGGTACACCGGGGAGCTGTTTTTT. It codes for CASSYGQGYTGELFF.

The genes are TRBV5-1 and TRBJ2-7, with 9 nucleotides matching TRBD1. Germline CDR1 and CDR2: SGHRS and YFSETQ. V was clipped by 5 bases and J by 3 bases; unmatched bases: 6. CDR3 length: 14 residues. CDR3 nucleotides: TGCGCCAGCAGTTCCGGGACAGGGAACTACGAGCAGTACTTC. Translation gives CASSSGTGNYEQYF.

The V gene is TRBV27, the J gene TRBJ1-3; the match to TRBD1 covers 8 bases. Germline V lookup: CDR1 MNHEY, CDR2 SMNVEV (reference sequence). V lost 6 bases, J lost 2 bases, and 6 bases stayed unmatched. This CDR3 contains 15 residues. The CDR3 loop is CASSRDRSPGNTIYF. In nucleotides, the CDR3 is TGTGCCAGCAGCCGGGACAGGAGTCCTGGAAACACCATATATTTT.

About this clone itself: This sample includes further DNA sequences coding for the same CDR3. CDR3 nucleotide sequence: TGTGCCAGCTCACCGGGACAAAGGAACACTGAAGCTTTCTTT. Translated: CASSPGQRNTEAFF. The chain carries TRBV18 and TRBJ1-1; D may be TRBD1 (6 bases). CDR3 length: 14 residues. Deletions cut 3 bases from V and 1 base from J, with 9 bases between. CDR1 and CDR2 (germline): KGHSH, LQKENI. Using reference TRBV18 and TRBJ1-1 for the parts outside the CDR3, the full variable domain is NAGVMQNPRHLVRRRGQEARLRCSPMKGHSHVYWYRQLPEEGLKFMVYLQKENIIDESGMPKERFSAEFPKEGPSILRIQQVVRGDSAAYFCASSPGQRNTEAFFGQGTRLTVV.

This chain joins TRBV19 and TRBJ1-5, with a weak D call TRBD1 (6 bases). The germline V gene has CDR1 LNHDA and CDR2 SQIVND (reference sequence). This CDR3 has 16 amino acids. Trimming stripped 6 bases from V and 2 bases from J, with 17 bases between. CDR3 sequence: CASSRRGGSGNQPQHF. The CDR3 DNA is TGTGCCAGTAGCAGGAGGGGGGGATCGGGCAATCAGCCCCAGCATTTT.

The V gene is TRBV4-1, the J gene TRBJ2-1, with D possibly TRBD1 on 5 matching bases. The CDR3 runs 13 residues. Germline V gives CDR1 MGHRA, CDR2 YSYEKL. Trimming left V 0 bases short and J 13 bases short, with 13 bases between. CDR3 bases: TGCGCCAGCAGCCAAGAAACGGCAGGGTTACAGTTCTTC. Protein sequence: CASSQETAGLQFF.

The J gene is TRBJ1-1, the V gene TRBV6-5; TRBD1 matches 9 bases. V was pared by 10 bases and J by 2 bases, with 5 bases of the junction left unmatched. Per the germline V gene, CDR1 is MNHEY and CDR2 is SVGAGI. The CDR3 runs to 13 residues. This CDR3 reads CATLTGGNTEAFF. The CDR3 DNA reads TGTGCCACTCTGACAGGGGGTAACACTGAAGCTTTCTTT.

The rearrangement joins TRBV2 to TRBJ1-6; perhaps TRBD1 as D (5 bases). CDR3 length equals 16 residues. CDR1 and CDR2 (germline): SNHLY, FYNNEI. With 7 bases removed from V and 0 bases from J, the gap between germline ends came to 13 bases. The CDR3 DNA follows: TGTGCCAGCAACCTCAGGGCCCCCTCCTATAATTCACCCCTCCACTTT. Translation: CASNLRAPSYNSPLHF.

The chain recombines TRBV11-2 with TRBJ1-1, with D tentatively TRBD1 (5 bases). This CDR3 contains 13 residues. V dropped 5 bases and J dropped 1 base, with 8 bases sitting between them. Germline CDR1 is SGHAT and CDR2 is FQNNGV. CDR3 protein: CASSRQSNTEAFF. The CDR3 DNA follows: TGTGCCAGCAGCAGACAGTCGAACACTGAAGCTTTCTTT. Drawing the rest from reference TRBV11-2 and TRBJ1-1, the complete variable domain is EAGVAQSPRYKIIEKRQSVAFWCNPISGHATLYWYQQILGQGPKLLIQFQNNGVVDDSQLPKDRFSAERLKGVDSTLKIQPAKLEDSAVYLCASSRQSNTEAFFGQGTRLTVV.

The chain has TRBV18 and TRBJ2-7; a weak D match, TRBD2 (5 bases). The germline CDR1 and CDR2 sequences are KGHSH and LQKENI. Deletions cut 5 bases from V and 2 bases from J, with 10 bases between. This CDR3 is 13 amino acids long. The CDR3 DNA is TGTGCCAGCTCAAACGGGATTACCTACGAGCAGTACTTC. Translation: CASSNGITYEQYF.

J is TRBJ1-5 and V is TRBV30; no firm D call. V was clipped by 1 base and J by 4 bases, with 8 bases between them. Germline assignment: CDR1 GTSNPN and CDR2 SVGIG (reference sequence). The CDR3 is made up of 13 amino acids. CDR3 sequence reads: CAWSEQPNQPQHF. The CDR3 DNA reads as TGTGCCTGGAGTGAACAGCCAAATCAGCCCCAGCATTTT.

The V and J genes are TRBV23-1 and TRBJ1-1; D remains ambiguous. TRBV23-1 is given ORF status, its function remaining uncertain. V was trimmed by 5 bases and J by 3 bases, leaving 19 bases between them. This CDR3 contains 16 residues. CDR3 region: CASSKWLGSRDTEAFF. In DNA, the CDR3 is TGCGCCAGCAGTAAGTGGCTGGGGAGCAGAGACACTGAAGCTTTCTTT.

CDR3 DNA: TGTGCCAGCAGAACCTACGGGGATGAGCAGTTCTTC. The encoded protein is CASRTYGDEQFF. The chain employs TRBV12-3 or TRBV12-4 and TRBJ2-1; TRBD2 might be the D (5 bases). V was cut by 6 bases and J by 8 bases, with 11 bases left in between. The CDR3 sequence is 12 residues long.

Points on this clone: This CDR3 is also generated by other DNA sequences in the sample. This chain uses TRBV18 with TRBJ2-7, with TRBD1 matching 9 bases. V lost 3 bases to trimming and J lost 3 bases; unmatched junction nucleotides: 3. This CDR3 is 14 amino acids long. Germline values: CDR1 KGHSH, CDR2 LQKENI. CDR3 sequence (DNA): TGTGCCAGCTCACCGGGACAGGGAAGCTACGAGCAGTACTTC. As protein: CASSPGQGSYEQYF.

V and J are TRBV19 and TRBJ1-4; D gene uncertain. Germline V gives CDR1 LNHDA, CDR2 SQIVND (reference sequence). Trimming took off 1 base at V and 7 bases at J, with 7 bases between the two ends. This CDR3 comprises 13 residues. In nucleotides, the CDR3 is TGTGCCAGTAGTATAGTCTCGGGTGAAAAACTGTTTTTT. This codes for CASSIVSGEKLFF.

This sequence joins TRBV18 and TRBJ2-4, with 7 bases identical to TRBD1. J lost 5 bases, V lost 3 bases, and 4 bases had no gene match. There are 14 residues in the CDR3. CDR1 and CDR2 from the germline V gene are KGHSH and LQKENI. The DNA for the CDR3 is TGTGCCAGCTCACCTCGACAGGGAGAAAACATTCAGTACTTC. This sequence encodes CASSPRQGENIQYF.

The genes are TRBV19 and TRBJ2-2; 10 nucleotides line up with TRBD2. Trimming removed 5 bases from V and 8 bases from J; junction bases left unmatched: 8. The CDR3 is 15 residues long. Germline CDR1 LNHDA, CDR2 SQIVND (reference sequence). CDR3 loop: CASSAPTSGFGELFF. CDR3 nucleotides: TGTGCCAGTAGTGCGCCGACTAGCGGGTTTGGGGAGCTGTTTTTT.

In its sample, this clone was seen once. The chain has TRBV9 and TRBJ2-1; tentative D call: TRBD1 (5 bases). The CDR3 is 17 residues long. V lost 3 bases, J lost 5 bases, and 21 bases lay in between. CDR1 and CDR2 (germline): SGDLS, YYNGEE. The CDR3 loop is CASSGPKTDQQNNEQFF. In DNA, the CDR3 is TGTGCCAGCAGCGGACCTAAGACAGACCAGCAAAACAATGAGCAGTTCTTC.

V and J are TRBV5-1 and TRBJ2-1; TRBD2 might be the D (6 bases). Germline-derived CDR1 and CDR2 are SGHRS and YFSETQ. Trimming removed 6 bases at V and 9 bases at J, with 22 bases between. The CDR3 runs to 15 residues. The CDR3 is CASNRGIGPRTEQFF. The CDR3 coding sequence is TGCGCCAGCAATCGGGGGATAGGTCCCAGAACTGAGCAGTTCTTC.

The CDR3 nucleotides read TGTGCCAGCAGCCAGACAGGGTTAAGCACAGATACGCAGTATTTT. Translation: CASSQTGLSTDTQYF. V usage is TRBV3-1 (or the pseudogene TRBV3-2) and J usage is TRBJ2-3, with 7 bases matching TRBD1. CDR3 length: 15 residues. Germline V gene lookup returns CDR1 LGHDT and CDR2 YNNKEL (reference sequence). V gave up 3 bases and J gave up 0 bases; unmatched junction bases: 3.

The rearrangement uses TRBV18 and TRBJ1-4; tentative D call: TRBD1 (6 bases). Per germline, CDR1 KGHSH and CDR2 LQKENI. V was cut by 6 bases and J by 0 bases, with 14 bases left in between. The CDR3 runs to 16 residues. The CDR3 bases are TGTGCCAGCTCCCTTCGACAGGCCGCAACTAATGAAAAACTGTTTTTT. This sequence encodes CASSLRQAATNEKLFF.